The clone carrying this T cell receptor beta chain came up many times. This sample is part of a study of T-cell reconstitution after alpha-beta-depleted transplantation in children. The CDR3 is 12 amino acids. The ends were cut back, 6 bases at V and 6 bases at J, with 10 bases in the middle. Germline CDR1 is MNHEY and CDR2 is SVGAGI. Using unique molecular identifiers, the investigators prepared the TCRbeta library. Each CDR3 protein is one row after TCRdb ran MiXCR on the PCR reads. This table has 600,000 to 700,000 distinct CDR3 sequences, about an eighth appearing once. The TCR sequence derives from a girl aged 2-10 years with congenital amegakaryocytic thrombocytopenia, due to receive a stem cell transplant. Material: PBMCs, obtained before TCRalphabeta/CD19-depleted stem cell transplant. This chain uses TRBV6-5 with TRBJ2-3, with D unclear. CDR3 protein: CASSSRWDTQYF. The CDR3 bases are TGTGCCAGCAGCTCACGGTGGGATACGCAGTATTTT.